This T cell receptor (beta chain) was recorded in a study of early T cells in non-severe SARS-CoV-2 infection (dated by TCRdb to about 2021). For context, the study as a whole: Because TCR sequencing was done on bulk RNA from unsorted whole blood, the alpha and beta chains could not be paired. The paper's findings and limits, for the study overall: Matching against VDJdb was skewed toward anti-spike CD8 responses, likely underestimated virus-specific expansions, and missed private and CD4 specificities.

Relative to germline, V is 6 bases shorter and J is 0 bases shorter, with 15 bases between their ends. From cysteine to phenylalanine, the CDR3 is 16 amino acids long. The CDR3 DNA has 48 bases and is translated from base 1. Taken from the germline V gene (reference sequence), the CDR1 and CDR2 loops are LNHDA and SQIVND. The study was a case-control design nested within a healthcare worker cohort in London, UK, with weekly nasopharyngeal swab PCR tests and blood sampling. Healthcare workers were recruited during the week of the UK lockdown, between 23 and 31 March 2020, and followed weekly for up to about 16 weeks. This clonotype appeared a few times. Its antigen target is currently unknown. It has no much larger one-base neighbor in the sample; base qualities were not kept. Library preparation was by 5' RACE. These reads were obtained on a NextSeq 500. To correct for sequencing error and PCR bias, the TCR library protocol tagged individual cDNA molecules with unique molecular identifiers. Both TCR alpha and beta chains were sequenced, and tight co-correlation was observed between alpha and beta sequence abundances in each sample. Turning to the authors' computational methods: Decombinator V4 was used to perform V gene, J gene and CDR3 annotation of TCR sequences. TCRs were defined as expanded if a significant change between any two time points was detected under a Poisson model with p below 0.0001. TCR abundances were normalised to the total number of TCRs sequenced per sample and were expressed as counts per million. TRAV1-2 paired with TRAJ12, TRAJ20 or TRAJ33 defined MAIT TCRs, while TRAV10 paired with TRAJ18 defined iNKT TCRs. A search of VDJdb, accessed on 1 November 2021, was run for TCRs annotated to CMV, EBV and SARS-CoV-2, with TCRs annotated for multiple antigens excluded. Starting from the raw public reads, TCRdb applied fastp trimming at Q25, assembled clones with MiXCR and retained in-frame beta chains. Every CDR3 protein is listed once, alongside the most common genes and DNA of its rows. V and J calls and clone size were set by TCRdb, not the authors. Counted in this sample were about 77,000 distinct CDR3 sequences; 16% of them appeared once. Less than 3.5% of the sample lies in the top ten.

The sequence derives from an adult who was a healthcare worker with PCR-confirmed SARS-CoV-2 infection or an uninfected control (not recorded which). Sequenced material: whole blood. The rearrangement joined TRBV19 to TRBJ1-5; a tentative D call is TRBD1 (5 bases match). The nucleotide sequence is TGTGCCAGTAGCCTGCCGTGGGGCTATAGCAATCAGCCCCAGCATTTT. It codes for CASSLPWGYSNQPQHF.